This T cell receptor (beta chain) is from a study of blood T cells in healthy people across ages. General study points: Aged donors had fewer naive CD4+ cells and lower diversity than long-lived donors.

The V and J ends lost 0 bases and 3 bases respectively, with 12 bases between them. The germline gives CDR1 MNHEY, CDR2 SMNVEV (reference sequence). CDR3 length equals 15 residues. This clonotype was observed a handful of times. As yet, its antigen is unknown. Each donor's blood draw was around 9.1 milliliters of peripheral blood. It was with a sample-barcoded 5' primer and a J-beta primer mix that a second PCR of roughly 6 to 12 cycles was run. No fewer than 3 million CDR3-containing paired-end reads came from each sample. MiXCR, run by TCRdb on the 5' RACE reads, gives a single entry per CDR3 protein. The sample records hundreds of thousands of distinct CDR3 sequences, nearly 25% being singletons. The sample also formed part of further work on T cells of mothers and their children.

Sequencing was performed on blood. This clonotype originated in a boy between 10 and 17 years old in good health. The V call is TRBV27, the J call TRBJ2-7; a possible D gene is TRBD2 (5 bases). CDR3 sequence: CASSLSGVAGYEQYF. The CDR3 DNA follows: TGTGCCAGCAGTTTATCCGGGGTGGCAGGCTACGAGCAGTACTTC.